Below, 19 T cell receptor beta chains from the same sample are listed, as sequenced in a study of blood T cells in healthy people across ages. The second PCR ran about 6 to 11 cycles with a sample-barcoded 5' primer and J-beta primers. Each CDR3 protein is one row after TCRdb ran MiXCR on the 5' RACE reads. This table holds 800,000 or so distinct CDR3 sequences, around 25% found once. The sample was also reused in another study, on T cells of mothers and their children.

Material: blood. These receptors were collected from a boy between 10 and 17 years old in good health.

V gene TRBV6-5 combines with J gene TRBJ1-2; 8 nucleotides align to TRBD1. Germline CDR1 and CDR2: MNHEY and SVGAGI. After removal of 6 bases from V and 7 bases from J, the junction contained 13 bases not matched to a gene. The CDR3 consists of 15 residues. The CDR3 loop reads CASRETGQGDFGYTF. CDR3 in DNA: TGTGCCAGCAGGGAGACAGGACAGGGAGACTTTGGCTACACCTTC.

There are a few counts of this clonotype. The chain recombines TRBV11-2 with TRBJ2-5, with TRBD2 matching over 11 bases. Judging by the DNA end, TRBJ2-1 fits better; the J call may be wrong. The length of the CDR3 is 17 residues. The germline CDR1 and CDR2 sequences are SGHAT and FQNNGV. This CDR3 is CASSLEAQTSGIYEQFF. CDR3 sequence (DNA): TGTGCCAGCAGCTTAGAGGCCCAGACTAGCGGGATATATGAGCAGTTCTTC.

The chain couples TRBV7-9 to TRBJ2-5, with D possibly TRBD1 on 6 matching bases. V lost 1 base and J 4 bases, leaving 13 bases between the germline ends. The CDR3 runs to 15 residues. Germline V lookup: CDR1 SEHNR, CDR2 FQNEAQ (reference sequence). DNA of the CDR3: TGTGCCAGCAGCTTAGTACAGGGAGACGGAGAGACCCAGTACTTC. Translated: CASSLVQGDGETQYF.

V is TRBV12-3 or TRBV12-4 and J is TRBJ1-1, with D possibly TRBD1 on 5 matching bases. The germline V and J ends were trimmed by 5 bases and 0 bases, with 10 bases remaining between them. This CDR3 is built from 14 residues. This CDR3 reads CASSATVLNTEAFF. The CDR3 DNA follows: TGTGCCAGCAGTGCGACAGTCCTGAACACTGAAGCTTTCTTT.

The chain employs TRBV6-2 or TRBV6-3 and TRBJ2-7; D not resolved. Germline V CDR1 and CDR2: MNHEY, SVGEGT. Trimming removed 8 bases at V and 0 bases at J, with 5 bases between. The CDR3 loop spans 11 amino acids. DNA of the CDR3: TGTGCCAGCGGGATCTCCTACGAGCAGTACTTC. Its protein is CASGISYEQYF.

The rearrangement joins TRBV9 to TRBJ2-2; no clear D. The CDR3 covers 14 residues. Germline V CDR1 and CDR2: SGDLS, YYNGEE. Deletions cut 0 bases from V and 6 bases from J, with 9 bases between. The CDR3 loop is CASSVEGSPGELFF. In nucleotides, the CDR3 is TGTGCCAGCAGCGTAGAGGGAAGTCCCGGGGAGCTGTTTTTT.

The rearrangement links TRBV29-1 to TRBJ2-1; 10 nucleotides match TRBD2. V shed 3 bases, J shed 8 bases, and the junction held 7 bases outside the gene matches. CDR3 length equals 14 residues. Germline assignment: CDR1 SQVTM and CDR2 ANQGSEA. The CDR3 here is CSVEGTSAMYEQFF. The CDR3 DNA is TGCAGCGTTGAGGGGACTAGCGCGATGTATGAGCAGTTCTTC.

The V gene is TRBV7-6, the J gene TRBJ1-3; D ambiguous. CDR1 is SGHVS, CDR2 FNYEAQ, per germline. The CDR3 runs to 15 residues. V was pared by 6 bases and J by 7 bases, with 19 bases between. In nucleotides, the CDR3 is TGTGCCAGCAGTTCCGACTCCTTTCGCGGGAACACCATATATTTT. As protein: CASSSDSFRGNTIYF. Complete variable domain (other parts from reference TRBV7-6 and TRBJ1-3): GAGVSQSPRYKVTKRGQDVALRCDPISGHVSLYWYRQALGQGPEFLTYFNYEAQQDKSGLPNDRFSAERPEGSISTLTIQRTEQRDSAMYRCASSSDSFRGNTIYFGEGSWLTVV.

The V and J genes are TRBV29-1 and TRBJ1-1; TRBD1 is a possible D gene (6 bases). Germline V gene sequence: CDR1 SQVTM, CDR2 ANQGSEA. V dropped 6 bases and J dropped 0 bases, with 14 bases sitting between them. The CDR3 is made up of 14 amino acids. The CDR3 region is CSVGYRAMNTEAFF. The CDR3 nucleotides read TGCAGCGTGGGTTACAGGGCAATGAACACTGAAGCTTTCTTT.

Only a few counts were recorded for this clonotype. Compared with germline, one end of the junction differs, possibly owing to a read error. The genes are TRBV5-1 and TRBJ2-7, with unresolved D. The CDR3 is 11 residues long. Germline CDR1 is SGHRS and CDR2 is YFSETQ. The CDR3 nucleotides are TGTGCCAGCAGCCTGAAGGGCGAGCAGTACTTC. It is translated as CASSLKGEQYF.

The chain carries TRBV20-1 and TRBJ2-7; maybe TRBD2 (5 bases). This CDR3 comprises 15 residues. With 6 bases removed from V and 2 bases from J, the gap between germline ends came to 20 bases. Germline CDR1 and CDR2: DFQATT and SNEGSKA (reference sequence). CDR3 sequence: CSASPRDSSPYEQYF. The CDR3 DNA is TGCAGTGCCAGTCCCCGGGATTCAAGCCCCTACGAGCAGTACTTC.

The V gene is TRBV20-1, the J gene TRBJ1-2; D is uncertain. Germline loops: CDR1 DFQATT, CDR2 SNEGSKA (reference sequence). The CDR3 extends over 14 amino acids. V lost 6 bases to trimming and J lost 0 bases, with 14 bases between them. The CDR3 region has the DNA TGCAGTGCCGAAGCTCGGAGGGCTAACTATGGCTACACCTTC. It is translated as CSAEARRANYGYTF.

The chain links TRBV11-2 to TRBJ1-1; 7 bases are a match to TRBD1. The CDR3 has 13 amino acids. Germline V CDR1 and CDR2: SGHAT, FQNNGV. With 1 base clipped from V and 12 bases from J, the junction kept 8 bases outside the gene matches. The CDR3 DNA reads as TGTGCCAGCAGCTTAGGTCAGGGGGTGGGAACTTTCTTT. This translates into CASSLGQGVGTFF.

This clonotype was counted between two and nine times. This sequence joins TRBV13 and TRBJ2-1, with D perhaps matching TRBD2 (5 bases). CDR1 and CDR2 (germline): PRHDT, FYEKMQ (reference sequence). The V end lost 5 bases, the J end lost 5 bases, and 19 bases lay between the germline ends. The CDR3 consists of 16 residues. The CDR3 coding sequence is TGTGCCAGCAGCACACGCCGGGCCGAGGGAAACAATGAGCAGTTCTTC. This codes for CASSTRRAEGNNEQFF.

The chain combines TRBV15 with TRBJ1-2; D ambiguous. Trimming pared 0 bases from V and 4 bases from J, leaving 6 bases between. The length of the CDR3 is 13 residues. The germline V gene encodes CDR1 LNHNV and CDR2 YYDKDF (reference sequence). CDR3 coding DNA: TGTGCCACCAGCAGAGAGGGATCCTATGGCTACACCTTC. Amino acids: CATSREGSYGYTF.

This chain connects TRBV12-3 or TRBV12-4 to TRBJ2-1; D unresolved. V was pared by 5 bases and J by 7 bases, with 9 bases between. The CDR3 is 12 residues long. This CDR3 reads CASSPLVNEQFF. Here the CDR3 DNA reads TGTGCCAGCAGTCCTTTAGTAAATGAGCAGTTCTTC.

This sequence joins TRBV7-3 and TRBJ2-7, with D possibly being TRBD2 (7 bases). Per germline, CDR1 SGHTA and CDR2 FQGTGA. The CDR3 runs 13 residues. Deletions cut 5 bases from V and 4 bases from J, with 12 bases between. CDR3 nucleotides: TGTGCCAGCAGCCGGAGGGGGGGGTACGAGCAGTACTTC. Encoded protein: CASSRRGGYEQYF.

This clonotype has a handful of counts. The chain joins TRBV5-6 to TRBJ2-1; possibly TRBD2 for D (7 bases). CDR3 length: 15 residues. In germline, CDR1 is SGHDT, CDR2 YYEEEE. V gave up 0 bases and J gave up 9 bases, with 16 bases separating them. The CDR3, as DNA: TGTGCCAGCAGCTTGGTACGCGGGGGCCTAAGTGAGCAGTTCTTC. Its protein is CASSLVRGGLSEQFF.

This clonotype turned up a few times. V usage is TRBV24-1 and J usage is TRBJ2-1; 14 bases are a match to TRBD2. The ends lost 5 bases at V and 6 bases at J; junction bases unmatched: 8. This CDR3 is built from 17 residues. The germline V gene has CDR1 KGHDR and CDR2 SFDVKD. The CDR3 sequence is CATSGLAGGQRGNEQFF. The CDR3, as DNA: TGTGCCACCAGTGGACTAGCGGGAGGGCAGAGGGGCAATGAGCAGTTCTTC.